This T cell receptor (beta chain) was captured by sequencing in a study of T-cell reconstitution after alpha-beta-depleted transplantation in children (dated by TCRdb to about 2016). Context from the whole study: Using TCR repertoire profiling, the study followed T-cell immune reconstitution in a quantitative way in children after TCRalphabeta/CD19-depleted allogeneic hematopoietic cell transplantation.

Study-level results and caveats: The apparently early recovery of alphabetaT-cell counts about two months after transplant reportedly depended on only several hundred rapidly expanded clones that came from non-depleted graft cells. The high TCRbeta diversity at day 60 in some patients was ascribed to recipient T cells and intrathymic progenitors that had survived conditioning. Hyperexpanded clone frequencies declined over subsequent months; after one year, T-cell counts and TCRbeta diversity were mostly attributed to newly produced T cells.

The method was PCR. This sample was sequenced with an Illumina HiSeq 2500. TCR libraries were prepared with molecular barcoding, using unique molecular identifiers to normalize TCRbeta repertoire quantification. The public sequencing data were trimmed at Q25 with fastp and processed into clonotypes with MiXCR by TCRdb, which kept only in-frame beta chains. A single entry per CDR3 protein holds the most common genes and DNA from its merged rows. The sample has approximately 150,000 distinct CDR3 sequences on record, around 10% of them singletons. Approximately 18% of the sample is taken by the ten largest. The treatment or condition label on this specimen signifies: allogeneic hematopoietic cell transplantation with graft depleted of TCRalphabeta T cells and CD19 B cells. The children who served as transplant recipients had been given grafts of TCRalphabeta/CD19-depleted allogeneic hematopoietic cells.

Concerning this clonotype: Which antigen it targets is not known. This could be a read error, since a much larger clone is one nucleotide away. The final CDR3 position lacks the conserved phenylalanine or tryptophan, pointing to a likely read error.

Sequences were derived from PBMCs, mostly from graft donor cells, sampled 180 days after TCRalphabeta/CD19-depleted stem cell transplant. The receptor comes from a female patient aged 2-9 years who had a stem cell transplant for congenital amegakaryocytic thrombocytopenia, so the T cells may come from the graft donor.

The DNA sequence follows: TGTGCCAGCAGCCCAACCTCCCGACAGGATAATGAGCAGTTCTAC. Its protein is CASSPTSRQDNEQFY. The sequence links TRBV12-3 or TRBV12-4 to TRBJ2-1; a tentative D match to TRBD1 spans 6 bases. V gives up 6 bases and J gives up 7 bases, and the segment between their germline ends measures 19 bases. Inclusive of both ends, the CDR3 amounts to 15 amino acids. The kept DNA is CDR3 alone, 45 bases in frame from the first base.